The 17 T cell receptor beta chains presented below share a single source sample, sequenced in a study of OX40 agonist ivuxolimab in advanced cancers. Libraries came from the immunoSEQ multiplex PCR assay. This immuneACCESS table, as held by TCRdb, lists in-frame sequences with V and J called but not all clones. Of the missing ones, under half trace to an unresolved V gene in checked studies; the others have no known cause. This sample has approximately 80,000 clones in its table, and roughly nine tenths of those were observed once. The top ten hold about 0.2% of the sample. This specimen consisted of CD4+ or CD8+ T cells sorted from blood, obtained in a trial of the OX40 agonist ivuxolimab. The receptors originated from an adult with an advanced solid tumor such as melanoma, head and neck, liver or kidney cancer.

This rearrangement joins TRBV2 to TRBJ1-5, with unresolved D. V was cut by 4 bases and J by 4 bases, with 11 bases left in between. Per the germline V gene, CDR1 is SNHLY and CDR2 is FYNNEI. This CDR3 has 14 residues. CDR3 coding DNA: TGTGCCAGCAGTGCTGCGAGGGTGAATCAGCCCCAGCATTTT. This codes for CASSAARVNQPQHF.

CDR3 DNA sequence: TGCGCCAGCAGCCCCGGGGGCTCTAGTCGGGAAAAACTGTTTTTT. It yields the protein CASSPGGSSREKLFF. The chain carries TRBV4-1 and TRBJ1-4; a possible D gene is TRBD1 (6 bases). Per germline, CDR1 MGHRA and CDR2 YSYEKL. This CDR3 is built from 15 residues. Trimming took 4 bases from V and 8 from J, leaving 17 bases between them.

This chain connects TRBV7-6 to TRBJ1-4; TRBD1 aligns across 8 bases. The V gene's germline CDR1 is SGHVS and CDR2 FNYEAQ. CDR3 length: 14 amino acids. Trimming removed 5 bases from V and 7 bases from J; junction bases left unmatched: 6. Here the CDR3 reads CASSPQGAGEKLFF. The CDR3 DNA follows: TGTGCCAGCAGCCCTCAGGGGGCAGGTGAAAAACTGTTTTTT.

This clone was observed a single time. The CDR3 reads CASSLTPRDRAPDTQYF. The CDR3 nucleotides read TGTGCCAGCAGCTTAACCCCCCGGGACAGGGCCCCTGATACGCAGTATTTT. The chain carries TRBV7-2 and TRBJ2-3; 9 nucleotides line up with TRBD1. The trim removed 2 bases at V and 6 bases at J, leaving 12 bases unmatched. The germline V gene encodes CDR1 SGHTA and CDR2 FQGNSA. The CDR3 is 17 amino acids.

V is TRBV18 and J is TRBJ2-1; 10 bases fit TRBD1. The germline V gene has CDR1 KGHSH and CDR2 LQKENI. V shed 2 bases and J 4 bases; nucleotides not matched to a gene: 2. The CDR3 totals 15 residues. CDR3 residues: CASSPGQGGYNEQFF. The DNA for the CDR3 is TGTGCCAGCTCACCAGGACAGGGGGGGTACAATGAGCAGTTCTTC.

The CDR3 here is CASSLQLGSWTEQFF. The CDR3 nucleotides are TGTGCCAGCAGTCTACAATTGGGGAGCTGGACAGAGCAGTTCTTC. J is TRBJ2-1 and V is TRBV28; D could derive from TRBD1 or TRBD2 (5 bases each). The ends were cut back, 5 bases at V and 10 bases at J, with 21 bases in the middle. In germline, CDR1 is MDHEN, CDR2 SYDVKM. This CDR3 is 15 amino acids long.

The chain employs TRBV4-1 and TRBJ1-2; TRBD1 is a possible D gene (5 bases). This CDR3 is 16 amino acids long. Germline loops: CDR1 MGHRA, CDR2 YSYEKL. V was pared by 1 base and J by 3 bases, with 15 bases between. The CDR3 loop is CASSQVSWGGDYGYTF. As DNA, the CDR3 is TGCGCCAGCAGCCAAGTCTCCTGGGGGGGAGACTATGGCTACACCTTC.

The genes are TRBV6-5 and TRBJ1-2, with a possible D match to TRBD1 (6 bases). The germline V and J ends were trimmed by 10 bases and 8 bases, with 17 bases remaining between them. The CDR3 has 12 residues. Germline values: CDR1 MNHEY, CDR2 SVGAGI. Here the CDR3 reads CATRGGAMGYTF. CDR3 DNA: TGTGCCACGCGGGGGGGCGCGATGGGCTACACCTTC.

The genes are TRBV2 and TRBJ1-6, with D uncertain. The germline V gene encodes CDR1 SNHLY and CDR2 FYNNEI. V dropped 6 bases and J dropped 8 bases, with 8 bases sitting between them. The CDR3 has 12 residues. Here the CDR3 reads CASRALDSPLHF. CDR3 nucleotides: TGTGCCAGCAGAGCCCTTGATTCACCCCTCCACTTT.

The rearrangement joins TRBV28 to TRBJ1-3; tentatively, D is TRBD1 (5 bases). This CDR3 contains 15 residues. V was clipped by 3 bases and J by 2 bases, with 11 bases between them. Germline CDR1 is MDHEN and CDR2 is SYDVKM. Here the CDR3 DNA reads TGTGCCAGCAGTTTGACCGCAGGGCCTGGAAACACCATATATTTT. This encodes CASSLTAGPGNTIYF.

The gene calls are TRBV25-1 and TRBJ2-3; D is undetermined. This CDR3 has 14 residues. The V and J ends lost 2 bases and 0 bases respectively, with 6 bases between them. CDR1 and CDR2 from the germline V gene are MGHDK and SYGVNS. DNA of the CDR3: TGTGCCAGCAGTGAACGAACTAGCACAGATACGCAGTATTTT. Protein: CASSERTSTDTQYF.

The chain combines TRBV7-2 with TRBJ2-1; D remains ambiguous. The CDR3 sequence is 13 residues long. The germline V gene has CDR1 SGHTA and CDR2 FQGNSA. Trimming took 5 bases from V and 7 from J, leaving 12 bases between them. CDR3 DNA: TGTGCCAGCAGCCGATTAAATGGGAATGAGCAGTTCTTC. This encodes CASSRLNGNEQFF.

This clone was picked up one time. This sequence joins TRBV10-1 and TRBJ2-5; no firm D call. The CDR3 length is 13 residues. V lost 3 bases and J 4 bases, leaving 9 bases between the germline ends. The germline V gene encodes CDR1 WNHNN and CDR2 SYGVQD (reference sequence). DNA of the CDR3: TGCGCCAGCAGTGACAGGCTAGGAGAGACCCAGTACTTC. As protein: CASSDRLGETQYF.

The gene calls are TRBV7-2 and TRBJ1-5, with 9 bases identical to TRBD1. Germline V CDR1 and CDR2: SGHTA, FQGNSA. This CDR3 contains 15 residues. With V trimmed by 5 bases and J by 1 base, 3 bases remained unmatched. The CDR3 DNA reads TGTGCCAGCAGCCAGGACAGGGGAAGCAATCAGCCCCAGCATTTT. This codes for CASSQDRGSNQPQHF.

The V gene is TRBV7-9, the J gene TRBJ1-1, with D perhaps matching TRBD1 (5 bases). CDR3 size: 13 residues. Germline values: CDR1 SEHNR, CDR2 FQNEAQ (reference sequence). V gave up 3 bases and J gave up 3 bases, with 8 bases separating them. The DNA for the CDR3 is TGTGCCAGCAGCTTCGGGGGATACACTGAAGCTTTCTTT. Its protein product is CASSFGGYTEAFF.

CDR3 in DNA: TGTGCCAGCAGTGACTGGCAGGGTTTGGGGGAGCAGTACGTC. Its protein is CASSDWQGLGEQYV. V and J are TRBV6-1 and TRBJ2-7, with D possibly matching TRBD1 (5 bases). V gave up 3 bases and J gave up 7 bases, with 16 bases separating them. The CDR3 has 14 amino acids. Germline values: CDR1 MNHNS, CDR2 SASEGT.

The chain carries TRBV6-1 and TRBJ1-3, with 7 bases lining up with TRBD1. CDR1 is MNHNS, CDR2 SASEGT, per germline. Trimming removed 2 bases from V and 5 bases from J; junction bases left unmatched: 3. This CDR3 has 14 amino acids. CDR3: CASSELGGRNTIYF. The CDR3 region has the DNA TGTGCCAGCAGTGAATTAGGGGGCCGAAACACCATATATTTT.